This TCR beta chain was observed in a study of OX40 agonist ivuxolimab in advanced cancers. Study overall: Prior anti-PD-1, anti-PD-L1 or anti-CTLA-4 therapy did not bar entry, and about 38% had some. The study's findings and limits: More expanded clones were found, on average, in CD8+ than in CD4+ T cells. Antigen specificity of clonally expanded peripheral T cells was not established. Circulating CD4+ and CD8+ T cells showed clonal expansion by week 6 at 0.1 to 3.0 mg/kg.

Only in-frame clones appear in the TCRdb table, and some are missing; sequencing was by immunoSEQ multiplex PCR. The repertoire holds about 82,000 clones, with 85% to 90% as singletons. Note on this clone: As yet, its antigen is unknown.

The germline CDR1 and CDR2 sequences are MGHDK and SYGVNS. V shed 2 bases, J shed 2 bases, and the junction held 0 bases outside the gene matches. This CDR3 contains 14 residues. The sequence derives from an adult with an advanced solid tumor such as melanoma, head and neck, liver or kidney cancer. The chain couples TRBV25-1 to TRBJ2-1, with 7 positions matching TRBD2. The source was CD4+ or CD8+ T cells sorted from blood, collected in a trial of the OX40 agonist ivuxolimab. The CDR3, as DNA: TGTGCCAGCAGTGAAGCGGGAGCCTACAATGAGCAGTTCTTC. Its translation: CASSEAGAYNEQFF.